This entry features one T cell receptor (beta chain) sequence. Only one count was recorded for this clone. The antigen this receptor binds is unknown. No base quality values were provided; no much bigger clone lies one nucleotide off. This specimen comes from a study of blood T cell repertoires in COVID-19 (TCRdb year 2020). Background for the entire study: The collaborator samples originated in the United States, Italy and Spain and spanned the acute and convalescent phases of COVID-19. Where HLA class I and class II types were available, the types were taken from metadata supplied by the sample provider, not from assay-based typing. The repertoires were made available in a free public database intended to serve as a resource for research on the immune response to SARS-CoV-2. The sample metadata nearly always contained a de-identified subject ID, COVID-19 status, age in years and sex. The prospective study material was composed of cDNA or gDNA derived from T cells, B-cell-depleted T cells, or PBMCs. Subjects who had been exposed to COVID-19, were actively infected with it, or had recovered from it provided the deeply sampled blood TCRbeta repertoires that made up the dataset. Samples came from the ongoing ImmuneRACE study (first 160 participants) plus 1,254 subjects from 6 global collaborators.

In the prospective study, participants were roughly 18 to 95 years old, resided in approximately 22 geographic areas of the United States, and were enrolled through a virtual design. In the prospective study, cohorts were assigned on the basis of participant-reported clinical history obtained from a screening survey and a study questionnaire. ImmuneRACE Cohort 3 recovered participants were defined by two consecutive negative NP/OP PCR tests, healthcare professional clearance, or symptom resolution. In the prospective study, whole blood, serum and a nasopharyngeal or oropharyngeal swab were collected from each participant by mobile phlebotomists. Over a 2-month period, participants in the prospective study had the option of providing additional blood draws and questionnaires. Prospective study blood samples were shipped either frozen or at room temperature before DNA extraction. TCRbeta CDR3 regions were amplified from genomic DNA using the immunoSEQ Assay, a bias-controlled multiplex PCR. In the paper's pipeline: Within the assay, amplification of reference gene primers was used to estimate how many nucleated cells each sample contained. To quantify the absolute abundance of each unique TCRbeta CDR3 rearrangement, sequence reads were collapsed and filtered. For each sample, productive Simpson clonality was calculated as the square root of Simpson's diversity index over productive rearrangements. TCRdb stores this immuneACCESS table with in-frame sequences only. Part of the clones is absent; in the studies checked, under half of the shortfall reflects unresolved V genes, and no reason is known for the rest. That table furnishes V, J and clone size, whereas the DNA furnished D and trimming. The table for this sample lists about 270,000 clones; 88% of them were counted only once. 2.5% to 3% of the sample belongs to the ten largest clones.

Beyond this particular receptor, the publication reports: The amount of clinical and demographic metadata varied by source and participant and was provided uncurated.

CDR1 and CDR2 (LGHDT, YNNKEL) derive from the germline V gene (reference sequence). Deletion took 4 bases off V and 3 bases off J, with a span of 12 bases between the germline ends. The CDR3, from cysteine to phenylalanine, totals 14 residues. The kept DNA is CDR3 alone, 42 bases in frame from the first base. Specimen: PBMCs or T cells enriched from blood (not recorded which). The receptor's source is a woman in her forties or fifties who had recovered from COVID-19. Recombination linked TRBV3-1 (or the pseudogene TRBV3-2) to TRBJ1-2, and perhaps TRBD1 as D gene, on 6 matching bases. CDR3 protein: CASSPRGGYYGYTF. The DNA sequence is TGTGCCAGCAGCCCCCGCGGGGGCTACTATGGCTACACCTTC.